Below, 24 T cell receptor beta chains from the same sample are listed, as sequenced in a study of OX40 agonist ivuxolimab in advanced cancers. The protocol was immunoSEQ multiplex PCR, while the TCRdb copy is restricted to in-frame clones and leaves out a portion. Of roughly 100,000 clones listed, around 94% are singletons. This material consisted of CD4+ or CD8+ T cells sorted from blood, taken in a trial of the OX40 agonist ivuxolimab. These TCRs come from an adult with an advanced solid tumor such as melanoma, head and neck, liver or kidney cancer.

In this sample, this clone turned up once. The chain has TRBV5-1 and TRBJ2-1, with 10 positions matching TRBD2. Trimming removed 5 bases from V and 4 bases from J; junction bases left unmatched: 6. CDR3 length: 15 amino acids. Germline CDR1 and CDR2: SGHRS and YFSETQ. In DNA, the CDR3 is TGCGCCAGCAGTTTTTGGACTAGCGGTTACAATGAGCAGTTCTTC. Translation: CASSFWTSGYNEQFF.

As DNA, the CDR3 is TGTGCCAGCAGCTTAGTGGAATCTCCCCAGCATTTT. Protein sequence: CASSLVESPQHF. The rearrangement uses TRBV7-8 and TRBJ1-5, with unresolved D. V was cut by 1 base and J by 10 bases, with 8 bases left in between. The CDR3 loop spans 12 amino acids. Germline-derived CDR1 and CDR2 are SGHVS and FQNEAQ.

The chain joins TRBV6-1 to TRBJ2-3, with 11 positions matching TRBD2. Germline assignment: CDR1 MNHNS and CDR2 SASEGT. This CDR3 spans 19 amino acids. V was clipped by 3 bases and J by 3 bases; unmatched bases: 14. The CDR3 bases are TGTGCCAGCAGTGACCCCAGGTATAGCGGGGGGGCCGGGACAGATACGCAGTATTTT. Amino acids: CASSDPRYSGGAGTDTQYF.

CDR3 residues: CAWSVAGPSGNQPQHF. The CDR3 coding sequence is TGTGCCTGGAGTGTAGCCGGGCCCTCGGGCAATCAGCCCCAGCATTTT. The chain employs TRBV30 and TRBJ1-5, with D unclear. The CDR3 is 16 residues long. Germline CDR1 GTSNPN, CDR2 SVGIG (reference sequence). V lost 0 bases and J 2 bases, leaving 14 bases between the germline ends.

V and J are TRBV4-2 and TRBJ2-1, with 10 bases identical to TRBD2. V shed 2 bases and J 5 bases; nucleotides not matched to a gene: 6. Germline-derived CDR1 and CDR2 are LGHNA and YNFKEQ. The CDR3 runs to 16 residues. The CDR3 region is CASSQRIAGGHNEQFF. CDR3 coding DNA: TGTGCCAGCAGCCAACGTATAGCGGGGGGACACAATGAGCAGTTCTTC.

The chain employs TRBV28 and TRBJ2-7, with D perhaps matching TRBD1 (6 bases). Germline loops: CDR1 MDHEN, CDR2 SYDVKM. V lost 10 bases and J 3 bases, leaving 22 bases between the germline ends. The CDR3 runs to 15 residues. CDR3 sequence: CATHRFGGRNYEQYF. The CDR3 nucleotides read TGTGCCACCCACCGGTTTGGGGGCCGGAACTACGAGCAGTACTTC. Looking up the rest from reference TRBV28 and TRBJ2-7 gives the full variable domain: DVKVTQSSRYLVKRTGEKVFLECVQDMDHENMFWYRQDPGLGLRLIYFSYDVKMKEKGDIPEGYSVSREKKERFSLILESASTNQTSMYLCATHRFGGRNYEQYFGPGTRLTVT.

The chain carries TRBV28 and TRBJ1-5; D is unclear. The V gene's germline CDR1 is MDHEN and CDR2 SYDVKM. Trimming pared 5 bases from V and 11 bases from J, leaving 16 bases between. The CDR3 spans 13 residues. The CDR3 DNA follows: TGTGCCAGCAGTAGGGCCCTGGGCCGGTCCCAGCATTTT. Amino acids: CASSRALGRSQHF. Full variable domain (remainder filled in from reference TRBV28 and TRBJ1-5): DVKVTQSSRYLVKRTGEKVFLECVQDMDHENMFWYRQDPGLGLRLIYFSYDVKMKEKGDIPEGYSVSREKKERFSLILESASTNQTSMYLCASSRALGRSQHFGDGTRLSIL.

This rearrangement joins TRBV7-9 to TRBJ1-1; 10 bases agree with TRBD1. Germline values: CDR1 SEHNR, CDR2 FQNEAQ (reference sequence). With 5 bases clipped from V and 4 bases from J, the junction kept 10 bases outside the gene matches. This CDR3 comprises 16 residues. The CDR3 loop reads CASSPYLDRGRTEAFF. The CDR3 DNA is TGTGCCAGCAGCCCCTACCTAGACAGGGGGCGCACTGAAGCTTTCTTT.

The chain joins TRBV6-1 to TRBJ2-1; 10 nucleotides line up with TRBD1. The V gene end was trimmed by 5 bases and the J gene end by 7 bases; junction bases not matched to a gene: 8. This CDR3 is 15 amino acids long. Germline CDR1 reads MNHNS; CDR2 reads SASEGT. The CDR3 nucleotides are TGTGCCAGCAGTCTCACGGGACAGGGGAGGAATGAGCAGTTCTTC. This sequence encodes CASSLTGQGRNEQFF.

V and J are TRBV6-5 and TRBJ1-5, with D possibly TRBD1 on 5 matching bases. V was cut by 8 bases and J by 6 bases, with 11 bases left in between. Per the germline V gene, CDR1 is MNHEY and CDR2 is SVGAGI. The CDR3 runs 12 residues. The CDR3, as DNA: TGTGCCAGCGGAGGGGCAGGTCAGCCCCAGCATTTT. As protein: CASGGAGQPQHF.

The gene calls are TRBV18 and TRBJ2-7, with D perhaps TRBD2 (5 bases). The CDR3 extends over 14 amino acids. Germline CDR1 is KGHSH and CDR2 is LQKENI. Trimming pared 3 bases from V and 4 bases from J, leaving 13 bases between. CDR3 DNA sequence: TGTGCCAGCTCACCCGGGGTAGCGAGTTACGAGCAGTACGTC. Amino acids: CASSPGVASYEQYV.

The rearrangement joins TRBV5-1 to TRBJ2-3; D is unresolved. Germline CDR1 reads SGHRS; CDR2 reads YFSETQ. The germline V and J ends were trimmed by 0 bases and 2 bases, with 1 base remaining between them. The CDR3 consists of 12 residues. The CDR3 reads CASSLATDTQYF. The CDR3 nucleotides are TGCGCCAGCAGCTTGGCCACAGATACGCAGTATTTT.

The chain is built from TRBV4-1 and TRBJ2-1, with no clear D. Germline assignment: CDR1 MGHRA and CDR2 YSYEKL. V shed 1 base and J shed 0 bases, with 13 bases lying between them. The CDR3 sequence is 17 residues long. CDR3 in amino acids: CASSQALLVSSYNEQFF. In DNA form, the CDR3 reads TGCGCCAGCAGCCAAGCGCTCCTTGTAAGCTCCTACAATGAGCAGTTCTTC.

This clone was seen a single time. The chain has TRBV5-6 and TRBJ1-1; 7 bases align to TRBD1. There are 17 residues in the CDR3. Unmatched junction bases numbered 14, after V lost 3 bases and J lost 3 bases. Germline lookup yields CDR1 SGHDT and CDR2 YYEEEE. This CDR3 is CASSWGGRQGGDTEAFF. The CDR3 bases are TGTGCCAGCAGCTGGGGAGGGAGGCAGGGGGGCGACACTGAAGCTTTCTTT.

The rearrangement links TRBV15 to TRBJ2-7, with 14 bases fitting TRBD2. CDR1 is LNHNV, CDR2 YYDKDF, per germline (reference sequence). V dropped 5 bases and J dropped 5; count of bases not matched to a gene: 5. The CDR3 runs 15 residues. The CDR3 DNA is TGTGCCACCAGCGGCGGGACTAGCGGGAGCAACGAGCAGTACGTC. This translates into CATSGGTSGSNEQYV.

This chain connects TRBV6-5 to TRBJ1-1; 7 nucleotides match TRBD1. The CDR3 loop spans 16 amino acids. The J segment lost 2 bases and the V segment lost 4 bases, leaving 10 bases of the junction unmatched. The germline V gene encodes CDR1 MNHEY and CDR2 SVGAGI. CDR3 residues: CASSSRTGTANTEAFF. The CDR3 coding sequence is TGTGCCAGCAGTTCGAGGACGGGGACAGCTAACACTGAAGCTTTCTTT.

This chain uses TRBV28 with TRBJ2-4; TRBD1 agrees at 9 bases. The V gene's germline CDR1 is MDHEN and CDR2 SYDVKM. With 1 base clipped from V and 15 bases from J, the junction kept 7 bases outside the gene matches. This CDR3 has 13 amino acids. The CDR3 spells CASSLLGQGVWYF. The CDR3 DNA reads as TGTGCCAGCAGTTTATTGGGACAGGGTGTTTGGTACTTC. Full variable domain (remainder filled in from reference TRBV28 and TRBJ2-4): DVKVTQSSRYLVKRTGEKVFLECVQDMDHENMFWYRQDPGLGLRLIYFSYDVKMKEKGDIPEGYSVSREKKERFSLILESASTNQTSMYLCASSLLGQGVWYFGAGTRLSVL.

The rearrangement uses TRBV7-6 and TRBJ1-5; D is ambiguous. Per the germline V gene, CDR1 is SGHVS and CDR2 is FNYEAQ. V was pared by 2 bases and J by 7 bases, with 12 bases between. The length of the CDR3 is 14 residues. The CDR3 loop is CASSLQMGGQPQHF. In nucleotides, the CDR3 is TGTGCCAGCAGCTTACAAATGGGCGGACAGCCCCAGCATTTT.

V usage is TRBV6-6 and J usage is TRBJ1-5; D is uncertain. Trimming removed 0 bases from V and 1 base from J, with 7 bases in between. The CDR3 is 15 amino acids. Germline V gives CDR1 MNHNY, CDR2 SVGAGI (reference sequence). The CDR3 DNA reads TGTGCCAGCAGTTACTCGGCGACAAGCAATCAGCCCCAGCATTTT. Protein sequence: CASSYSATSNQPQHF.

This CDR3 reads CASIQGRGRRTNEKLFF. CDR3 in DNA: TGTGCCAGCATCCAGGGGAGGGGGCGCCGAACTAATGAAAAACTGTTTTTT. The chain recombines TRBV11-2 with TRBJ1-4; 7 bases are a match to TRBD1. Germline trimming cut 7 bases from V and 1 base from J; bases unmatched to any gene: 12. In germline, CDR1 is SGHAT, CDR2 FQNNGV. This CDR3 is 17 amino acids long.

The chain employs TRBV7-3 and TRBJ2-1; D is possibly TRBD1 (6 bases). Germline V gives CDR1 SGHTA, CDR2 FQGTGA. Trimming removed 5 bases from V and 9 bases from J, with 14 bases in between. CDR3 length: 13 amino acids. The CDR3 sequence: CASSPGQFGEQFF. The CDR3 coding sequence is TGTGCCAGCAGCCCTGGACAGTTTGGTGAGCAGTTCTTC.

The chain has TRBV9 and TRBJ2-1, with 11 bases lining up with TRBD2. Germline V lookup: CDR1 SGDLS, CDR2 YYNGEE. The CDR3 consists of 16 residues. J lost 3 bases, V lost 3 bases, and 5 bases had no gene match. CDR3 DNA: TGTGCCAGCAGCGCAGCCGGGACTAGCGGCTACAATGAGCAGTTCTTC. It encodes CASSAAGTSGYNEQFF.

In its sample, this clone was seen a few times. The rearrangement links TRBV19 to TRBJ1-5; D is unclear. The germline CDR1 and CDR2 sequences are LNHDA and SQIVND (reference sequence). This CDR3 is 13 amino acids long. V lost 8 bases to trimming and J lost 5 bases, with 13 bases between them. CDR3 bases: TGTGCCAGTGCAGGTCGCAATTATCAGCCCCAGCATTTT. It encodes CASAGRNYQPQHF.

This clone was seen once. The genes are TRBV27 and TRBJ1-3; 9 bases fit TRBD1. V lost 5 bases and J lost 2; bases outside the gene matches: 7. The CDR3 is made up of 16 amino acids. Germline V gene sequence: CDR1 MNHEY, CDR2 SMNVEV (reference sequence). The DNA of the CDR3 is TGTGCCAGCAGTCAGACGTGGACAGGGGCTGGAAACACCATATATTTT. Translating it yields CASSQTWTGAGNTIYF.